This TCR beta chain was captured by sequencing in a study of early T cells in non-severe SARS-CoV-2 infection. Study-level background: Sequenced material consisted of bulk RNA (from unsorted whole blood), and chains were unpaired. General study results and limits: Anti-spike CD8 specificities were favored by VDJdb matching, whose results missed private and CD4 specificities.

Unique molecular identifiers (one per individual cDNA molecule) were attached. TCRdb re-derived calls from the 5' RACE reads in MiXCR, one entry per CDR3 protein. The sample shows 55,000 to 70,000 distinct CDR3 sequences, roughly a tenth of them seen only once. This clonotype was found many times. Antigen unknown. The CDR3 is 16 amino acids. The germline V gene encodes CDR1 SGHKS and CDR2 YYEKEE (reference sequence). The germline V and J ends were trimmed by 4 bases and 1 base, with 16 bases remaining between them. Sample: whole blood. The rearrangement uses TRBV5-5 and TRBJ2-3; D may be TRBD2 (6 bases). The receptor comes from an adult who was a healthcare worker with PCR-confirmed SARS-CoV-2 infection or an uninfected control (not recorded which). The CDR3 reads CASSPWGSGGTDTQYF. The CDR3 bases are TGTGCCAGCAGCCCCTGGGGTAGCGGAGGCACAGATACGCAGTATTTT. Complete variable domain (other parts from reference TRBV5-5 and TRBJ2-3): DAGVTQSPTHLIKTRGQQVTLRCSPISGHKSVSWYQQVLGQGPQFIFQYYEKEERGRGNFPDRFSARQFPNYSSELNVNALLLGDSALYLCASSPWGSGGTDTQYFGPGTRLTVL.